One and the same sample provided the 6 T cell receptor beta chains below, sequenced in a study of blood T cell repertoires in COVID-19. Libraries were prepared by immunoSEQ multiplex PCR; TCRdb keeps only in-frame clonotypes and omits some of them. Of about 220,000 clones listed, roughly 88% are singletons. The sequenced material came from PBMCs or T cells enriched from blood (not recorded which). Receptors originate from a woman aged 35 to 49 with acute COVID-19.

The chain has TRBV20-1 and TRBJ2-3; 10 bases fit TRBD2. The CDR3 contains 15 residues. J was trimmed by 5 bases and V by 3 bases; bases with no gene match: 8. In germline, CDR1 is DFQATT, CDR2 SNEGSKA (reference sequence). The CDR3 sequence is CSASPSGRAQDTQYF. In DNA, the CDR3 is TGCAGTGCTAGTCCCAGCGGGAGGGCCCAAGATACGCAGTATTTT.

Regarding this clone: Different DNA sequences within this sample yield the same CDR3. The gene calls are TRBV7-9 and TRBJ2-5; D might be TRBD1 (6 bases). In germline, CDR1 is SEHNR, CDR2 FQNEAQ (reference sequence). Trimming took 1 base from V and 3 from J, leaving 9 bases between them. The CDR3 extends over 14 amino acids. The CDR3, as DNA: TGTGCCAGCAGCTTAGACAGGGCCGAAGAGACCCAGTACTTC. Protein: CASSLDRAEETQYF.

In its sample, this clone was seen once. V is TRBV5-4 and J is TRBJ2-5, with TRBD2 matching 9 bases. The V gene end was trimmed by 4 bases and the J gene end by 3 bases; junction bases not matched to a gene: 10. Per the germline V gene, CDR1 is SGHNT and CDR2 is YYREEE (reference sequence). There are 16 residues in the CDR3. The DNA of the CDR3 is TGTGCCAGCAGCCCCGCCCAGCGGGGGGCCGAAGAGACCCAGTACTTC. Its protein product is CASSPAQRGAEETQYF. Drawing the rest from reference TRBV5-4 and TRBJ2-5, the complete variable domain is ETGVTQSPTHLIKTRGQQVTLRCSSQSGHNTVSWYQQALGQGPQFIFQYYREEENGRGNFPPRFSGLQFPNYSSELNVNALELDDSALYLCASSPAQRGAEETQYFGPGTRLLVL.

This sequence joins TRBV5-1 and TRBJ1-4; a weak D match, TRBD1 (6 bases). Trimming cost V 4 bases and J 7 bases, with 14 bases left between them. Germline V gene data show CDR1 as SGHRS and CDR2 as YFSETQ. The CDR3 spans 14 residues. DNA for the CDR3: TGCGCCAGCAGCCCAGGGGATTACGGTGAAAAACTGTTTTTT. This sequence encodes CASSPGDYGEKLFF.

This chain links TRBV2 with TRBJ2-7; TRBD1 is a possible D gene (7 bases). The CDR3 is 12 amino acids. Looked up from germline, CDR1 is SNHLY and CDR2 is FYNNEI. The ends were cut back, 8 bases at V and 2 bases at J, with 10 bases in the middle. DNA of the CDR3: TGTGCCAGCCAGGGGGGAGCCTACGAGCAGTACTTC. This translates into CASQGGAYEQYF.

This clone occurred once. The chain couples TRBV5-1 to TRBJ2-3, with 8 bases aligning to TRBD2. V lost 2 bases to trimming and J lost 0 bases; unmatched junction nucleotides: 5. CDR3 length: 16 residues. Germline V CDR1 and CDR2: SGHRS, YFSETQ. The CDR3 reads CASSLAGDTSTDTQYF. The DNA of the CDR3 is TGCGCCAGCAGCTTAGCGGGGGATACTAGCACAGATACGCAGTATTTT.